The subject of this entry is one T cell receptor beta chain. This entry is derived from a study of T-cell memory formation after mild COVID-19. The germline V gene encodes CDR1 MNHEY and CDR2 SVGEGT. The CDR3 consists of 14 residues. V lost 0 bases and J lost 7, with 13 bases in between. TCRdb used MiXCR to reprocess the 5' RACE reads, holding one entry per CDR3 protein. The sample includes more than 110,000 distinct CDR3 sequences, almost 25% of them seen just once. The sequenced material came from PBMCs or a T cell subset sorted from them (not recorded which). The genes are TRBV6-2 or TRBV6-3 and TRBJ2-7; D possibly corresponds to TRBD2 (5 bases). The sequence came from an adult woman who had mild COVID-19 (a few samples of this study predate the infection). Cell type and time point are not known. CDR3 in DNA: TGTGCCAGCAGTTACTCAGCGGCCACCGGTGAGCAGTACTTC. It encodes CASSYSAATGEQYF.